Below are 30 T cell receptor beta chains sequenced from a single sample in a study of CD8 T cells in ankylosing spondylitis. TCRdb re-analysed the 5' RACE reads in MiXCR, keeping a single row per CDR3 protein. The sample carries under 120,000 distinct CDR3 sequences, under 30% recorded once. The sequenced sample consisted of synovial fluid, either unsorted or a sorted T cell fraction (not recorded which). The origin of the receptors is a male donor with ankylosing spondylitis.

The chain has TRBV27 and TRBJ1-2, with TRBD1 identical over 7 bases. This CDR3 contains 14 residues. Trimming at V came to 8 bases and at J to 4 bases, leaving 10 bases not matched to a gene. Germline CDR1 MNHEY, CDR2 SMNVEV (reference sequence). The CDR3 sequence: CASWDRGQRYGYTF. For the CDR3, the DNA is TGTGCCAGCTGGGACAGAGGCCAGCGCTATGGCTACACCTTC.

The gene calls are TRBV4-2 and TRBJ2-1; no clear D. V shed 2 bases and J shed 5 bases, with 13 bases lying between them. The CDR3 consists of 15 residues. The germline V gene has CDR1 LGHNA and CDR2 YNFKEQ. The CDR3 nucleotides are TGTGCCAGCAGCCAACGGCCAGACGCCAACAATGAGCAGTTCTTC. Its translation: CASSQRPDANNEQFF.

This chain connects TRBV20-1 to TRBJ1-5; TRBD1 aligns across 9 bases. The length of the CDR3 is 14 residues. V shed 6 bases, J shed 6 bases, and the junction held 9 bases outside the gene matches. Germline assignment: CDR1 DFQATT and CDR2 SNEGSKA (reference sequence). The CDR3 DNA reads as TGCAGTGCCGCGGACAGGGGCGGAGGTCAGCCCCAGCATTTT. The encoded protein is CSAADRGGGQPQHF.

This clonotype has a handful of counts. The chain joins TRBV5-1 to TRBJ1-6; the D gene is possibly TRBD1 (6 bases). The CDR3 is made up of 16 amino acids. Per the germline V gene, CDR1 is SGHRS and CDR2 is YFSETQ. Between the trimmed V and J ends, which lost 5 bases and 10 bases, there was a span of 22 bases. CDR3 loop: CASRMARGGRGSPLHF. The CDR3 DNA sequence: TGCGCCAGCAGAATGGCAAGGGGGGGCCGAGGATCACCCCTCCACTTT. Based on the CDR3 plus reference TRBV5-1 and TRBJ1-6, the full variable domain is KAGVTQTPRYLIKTRGQQVTLSCSPISGHRSVSWYQQTPGQGLQFLFEYFSETQRNKGNFPGRFSGRQFSNSRSEMNVSTLELGDSALYLCASRMARGGRGSPLHFGNGTRLTVT.

This clonotype was seen a handful of times. The V gene is TRBV28, the J gene TRBJ1-2; D ambiguous. The V gene's germline CDR1 is MDHEN and CDR2 SYDVKM. CDR3 size: 14 residues. V lost 5 bases and J lost 4, with 14 bases in between. The CDR3 region has the DNA TGTGCCAGCAGTCCCACCGAAAAGTTCTATGGCTACACCTTC. Protein sequence: CASSPTEKFYGYTF.

CDR3 sequence reads: CASSSWTSGTHNEQFF. The DNA of the CDR3 is TGTGCCAGCAGTTCCTGGACTAGCGGGACCCACAATGAGCAGTTCTTC. The V call is TRBV27, the J call TRBJ2-1, with 12 bases lining up with TRBD2. V was clipped by 4 bases and J by 5 bases; unmatched bases: 6. The germline gives CDR1 MNHEY, CDR2 SMNVEV (reference sequence). The CDR3 length is 16 residues.

This clonotype was counted a few times. V gene TRBV20-1 combines with J gene TRBJ2-5; D gene ambiguous. The V gene's germline CDR1 is DFQATT and CDR2 SNEGSKA (reference sequence). The CDR3 sequence is 11 residues long. V lost 6 bases and J lost 6, with 11 bases in between. This CDR3 is CSAPSVQTQYF. DNA for the CDR3: TGCAGTGCCCCAAGTGTCCAGACCCAGTACTTC.

This clonotype was detected ten times or more. This chain joins TRBV5-5 and TRBJ2-3; D possibly matches TRBD1 or TRBD2 (5 bases each). Deletions cut 4 bases from V and 2 bases from J, with 14 bases between. From germline, CDR1 is SGHKS and CDR2 YYEKEE (reference sequence). CDR3 length equals 15 residues. CDR3 loop: CASSPGPEVTDTQYF. CDR3 DNA sequence: TGTGCCAGCAGCCCGGGACCGGAGGTCACAGATACGCAGTATTTT.

The chain recombines TRBV20-1 with TRBJ1-1; D is unclear. The CDR3 has 15 amino acids. Trimming pared 2 bases from V and 7 bases from J, leaving 20 bases between. Germline assignment: CDR1 DFQATT and CDR2 SNEGSKA (reference sequence). The CDR3 DNA follows: TGCAGTGCTAGACCTCACGTAGGCGATTTTAGTGAAGCTTTCTTT. Protein sequence: CSARPHVGDFSEAFF.

Written as DNA, the CDR3 is TGCGCCAGCAGCCGAATTGGTTCGGGGGGGAACACTGAAGCTTTCTTT. Residues: CASSRIGSGGNTEAFF. The V and J genes are TRBV5-1 and TRBJ1-1, with D possibly TRBD1 on 5 matching bases. CDR3 length: 16 amino acids. Trimming removed 4 bases at V and 1 base at J, with 17 bases between. Germline lookup yields CDR1 SGHRS and CDR2 YFSETQ. Full variable domain (rest looked up from reference TRBV5-1 and TRBJ1-1): KAGVTQTPRYLIKTRGQQVTLSCSPISGHRSVSWYQQTPGQGLQFLFEYFSETQRNKGNFPGRFSGRQFSNSRSEMNVSTLELGDSALYLCASSRIGSGGNTEAFFGQGTRLTVV.

The CDR3 DNA sequence: TGCGCCAGCAGCTTGGAGGGACAGGATTTCAATGAGCAGTTCTTC. This translates into CASSLEGQDFNEQFF. The chain combines TRBV5-1 with TRBJ2-1, with 8 bases matching TRBD1. Germline trimming cut 0 bases from V and 6 bases from J; bases unmatched to any gene: 5. Germline loops: CDR1 SGHRS, CDR2 YFSETQ. This CDR3 region has 15 residues.

This clonotype was seen more than once but under ten times. The chain joins TRBV7-9 to TRBJ1-1; D call uncertain. The CDR3 spans 14 residues. V shed 5 bases and J shed 1 base, with 11 bases lying between them. The germline gives CDR1 SEHNR, CDR2 FQNEAQ (reference sequence). CDR3 amino acids: CASSPRPENTEAFF. CDR3 sequence (DNA): TGTGCCAGCAGCCCTCGTCCAGAGAACACTGAAGCTTTCTTT.

In this sample, this clonotype turned up a few times. The J gene is TRBJ2-1, the V gene TRBV3-1; weak D call: TRBD2 (7 bases). From germline, CDR1 is LGHDT and CDR2 YNNKEL (reference sequence). CDR3 size: 15 residues. V lost 4 bases, J lost 7 bases, and 17 bases lay in between. CDR3 protein: CASSRLGGDFNEQFF. CDR3 sequence (DNA): TGTGCCAGCAGCCGTTTAGGGGGGGATTTTAATGAGCAGTTCTTC.

The rearrangement links TRBV12-5 to TRBJ2-6; D is possibly TRBD1 or TRBD2 (5 bases each). Germline V gene sequence: CDR1 LGHNT, CDR2 FRNRAP. The V end lost 3 bases, the J end lost 3 bases, and 9 bases lay between the germline ends. The CDR3 spans 15 residues. The CDR3 bases are TGTGCTAGTGGTTTTGGGGGAAGTGGGGCCAACGTCCTGACTTTC. Translating it yields CASGFGGSGANVLTF.

V usage is TRBV24-1 and J usage is TRBJ2-1; TRBD1 aligns across 8 bases. V dropped 3 bases and J dropped 7; count of bases not matched to a gene: 10. Germline CDR1 reads KGHDR; CDR2 reads SFDVKD. The CDR3 spans 16 residues. CDR3 nucleotides: TGTGCCACCAGTGATCCGACAGGGGCCTTGAGGAATGAGCAGTTCTTC. This encodes CATSDPTGALRNEQFF.

There are a few counts of this clonotype. This chain uses TRBV10-3 with TRBJ2-1; 7 bases are a match to TRBD2. With V trimmed by 3 bases and J by 2 bases, 4 bases remained unmatched. Germline assignment: CDR1 ENHRY and CDR2 SYGVKD. The CDR3 spans 15 residues. The CDR3 DNA reads as TGTGCCATCAGTGATGACGCGGGGGCCTACAATGAGCAGTTCTTC. Protein product: CAISDDAGAYNEQFF.

The V call is TRBV7-9, the J call TRBJ2-3; no definite D call. Germline CDR1 and CDR2: SEHNR and FQNEAQ (reference sequence). V shed 3 bases and J shed 0 bases, with 4 bases lying between them. The CDR3 runs 13 residues. The CDR3 nucleotides are TGTGCCAGCAGCTTCCCAAGCACAGATACGCAGTATTTT. Amino acid sequence: CASSFPSTDTQYF. Drawing the rest from reference TRBV7-9 and TRBJ2-3, the complete variable domain is DTGVSQNPRHKITKRGQNVTFRCDPISEHNRLYWYRQTLGQGPEFLTYFQNEAQLEKSRLLSDRFSAERPKGSFSTLEIQRTEQGDSAMYLCASSFPSTDTQYFGPGTRLTVL.

The rearrangement uses TRBV20-1 and TRBJ1-5, with D possibly being TRBD1 (5 bases). This CDR3 contains 15 residues. The ends were cut back, 6 bases at V and 0 bases at J, with 15 bases in the middle. Looked up from germline, CDR1 is DFQATT and CDR2 is SNEGSKA (reference sequence). This chain's CDR3 is CSARRDGYSNQPQHF. CDR3 bases: TGCAGTGCACGCCGGGACGGTTATAGCAATCAGCCCCAGCATTTT.

Only a few counts were recorded for this clonotype. This chain joins TRBV15 and TRBJ2-3, with TRBD2 as a possible D gene (6 bases). This CDR3 is 14 amino acids long. Trimming removed 3 bases at V and 5 bases at J, with 12 bases between. Germline CDR1 is LNHNV and CDR2 is YYDKDF (reference sequence). The CDR3 DNA reads as TGTGCCACCAGCAGCGGGAGTCGGAGAGATACGCAGTATTTT. Translating it yields CATSSGSRRDTQYF.

This clonotype was detected only a few times. The rearrangement uses TRBV12-3 or TRBV12-4 and TRBJ2-5; D call uncertain. This CDR3 comprises 12 residues. V was clipped by 3 bases and J by 5 bases, with 7 bases between them. The CDR3 DNA is TGTGCCAGCAGTTTTGGGCGGGAGACCCAGTACTTC. This gives the protein CASSFGRETQYF.

There are many counts of this clonotype. The V gene is TRBV10-1, the J gene TRBJ2-1; a weak D match, TRBD2 (6 bases). Trimming took 1 base from V and 0 from J, leaving 10 bases between them. Germline CDR1 reads WNHNN; CDR2 reads SYGVQD (reference sequence). The CDR3 is 16 residues long. CDR3 nucleotides: TGCGCCAGCAGTGAGTTAGGAGGGAGCTCCTACAATGAGCAGTTCTTC. This codes for CASSELGGSSYNEQFF.

Of note for this clonotype: Possible read error: a much larger clone is one base away. The chain carries TRBV20-1 and TRBJ1-1; maybe TRBD1 (6 bases). This CDR3 contains 14 residues. V was clipped by 2 bases and J by 4 bases, with 14 bases between them. Germline-derived CDR1 and CDR2 are DFQATT and SNEGSKA (reference sequence). The CDR3 nucleotides read TGCAGTGCTAGATATGGACAGAGTAGCACTGAAGCTTTCTTT. Encoded protein: CSARYGQSSTEAFF.

This clonotype was counted a few times. The chain recombines TRBV24-1 with TRBJ1-2; unclear D gene. V was shortened by 5 bases and J by 0 bases, with 6 bases between the two germline ends. CDR3 length: 13 residues. Germline CDR1 reads KGHDR; CDR2 reads SFDVKD. The CDR3 protein is CATSAAPNYGYTF. The CDR3 DNA reads TGTGCCACCAGTGCAGCACCTAACTATGGCTACACCTTC.

The rearrangement joins TRBV19 to TRBJ2-1; tentatively, D is TRBD1 (6 bases). The CDR3 has 12 residues. Looked up from germline, CDR1 is LNHDA and CDR2 is SQIVND (reference sequence). Trimming shortened V by 9 bases and J by 10 bases, and 16 bases separated the two germline ends. This chain's CDR3 is CASEGLGTEQFF. CDR3 coding DNA: TGTGCCAGCGAAGGGTTGGGGACAGAGCAGTTCTTC.

J is TRBJ1-3 and V is TRBV18; D is undetermined. Trimming cost V 3 bases and J 2 bases, with 11 bases left between them. From germline, CDR1 is KGHSH and CDR2 LQKENI. The CDR3 consists of 15 residues. The CDR3 DNA is TGTGCCAGCTCACCTGACGGTTCGACTGGAAACACCATATATTTT. As protein: CASSPDGSTGNTIYF.

This clonotype has only a few counts. The chain combines TRBV13 with TRBJ2-1; the match to TRBD2 covers 7 bases. V trimming: 5 bases; J trimming: 2 bases; junction bases outside the gene matches: 6. This CDR3 region has 15 residues. The germline V gene has CDR1 PRHDT and CDR2 FYEKMQ (reference sequence). CDR3 loop: CASSPRGDPYNEQFF. In nucleotides, the CDR3 is TGTGCCAGCAGCCCCCGGGGGGATCCCTACAATGAGCAGTTCTTC.

The sample holds a few counts of this clonotype. The rearrangement links TRBV2 to TRBJ2-1; the D is unclear. The CDR3 loop spans 14 amino acids. Germline V CDR1 and CDR2: SNHLY, FYNNEI. Deletions cut 8 bases from V and 0 bases from J, with 11 bases between. The CDR3 spells CASGQSSSYNEQFF. CDR3 nucleotide sequence: TGTGCCAGCGGCCAGTCGAGCTCCTACAATGAGCAGTTCTTC. Using reference TRBV2 and TRBJ2-1 for the parts outside the CDR3, the full variable domain is EPEVTQTPSHQVTQMGQEVILRCVPISNHLYFYWYRQILGQKVEFLVSFYNNEISEKSEIFDDQFSVERPDGSNFTLKIRSTKLEDSAMYFCASGQSSSYNEQFFGPGTRLTVL.

This clonotype showed up just a few times. The chain recombines TRBV5-4 with TRBJ2-6; D unclear. CDR3 size: 17 residues. Germline V gene lookup returns CDR1 SGHNT and CDR2 YYREEE (reference sequence). With 0 bases removed from V and 0 bases from J, the gap between germline ends came to 10 bases. CDR3: CASSLAVLRSGANVLTF. The DNA of the CDR3 is TGTGCCAGCAGCTTGGCCGTTTTACGCTCTGGGGCCAACGTCCTGACTTTC.

The chain links TRBV5-1 to TRBJ1-2; D not certain. This CDR3 has 14 residues. Germline CDR1 reads SGHRS; CDR2 reads YFSETQ. Deletions cut 4 bases from V and 4 bases from J, with 14 bases between. The CDR3 DNA reads as TGCGCCAGCAGCCCTGGACTCGACCGCTATGGCTACACCTTC. This sequence encodes CASSPGLDRYGYTF.

There are a few counts of this clonotype. The CDR3 does not close with the conserved phenylalanine or tryptophan, likely indicating a read error. The chain couples TRBV20-1 to TRBJ2-4, with D perhaps TRBD2 (6 bases). CDR1 DFQATT and CDR2 SNEGSKA come from the germline V gene (reference sequence). This CDR3 is 15 amino acids long. Trimming shortened V by 0 bases and J by 3 bases, and 12 bases separated the two germline ends. In DNA form, the CDR3 reads TGCAGTGCTAGAGAGGGGGGAAAGGACAAAAACATTCAGTACTCC. It is translated as CSAREGGKDKNIQYS.